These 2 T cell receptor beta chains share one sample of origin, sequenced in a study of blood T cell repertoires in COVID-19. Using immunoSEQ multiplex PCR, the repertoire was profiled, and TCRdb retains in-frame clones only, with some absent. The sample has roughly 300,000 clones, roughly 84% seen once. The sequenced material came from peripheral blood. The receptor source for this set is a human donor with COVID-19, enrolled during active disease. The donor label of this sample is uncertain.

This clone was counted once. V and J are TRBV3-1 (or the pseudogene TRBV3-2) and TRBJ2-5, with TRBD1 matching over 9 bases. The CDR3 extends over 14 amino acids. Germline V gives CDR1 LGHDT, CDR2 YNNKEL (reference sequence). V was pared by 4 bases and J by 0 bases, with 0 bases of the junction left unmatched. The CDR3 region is CASSRDRDQETQYF. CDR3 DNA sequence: TGTGCCAGCAGCCGGGACAGGGACCAAGAGACCCAGTACTTC.

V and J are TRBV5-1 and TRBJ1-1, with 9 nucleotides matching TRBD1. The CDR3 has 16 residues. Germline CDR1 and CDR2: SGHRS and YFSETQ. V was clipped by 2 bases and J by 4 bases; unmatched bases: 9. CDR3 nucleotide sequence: TGCGCCAGCAGCTTCCGGGACAGGGTATGGAGCACTGAAGCTTTCTTT. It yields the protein CASSFRDRVWSTEAFF.